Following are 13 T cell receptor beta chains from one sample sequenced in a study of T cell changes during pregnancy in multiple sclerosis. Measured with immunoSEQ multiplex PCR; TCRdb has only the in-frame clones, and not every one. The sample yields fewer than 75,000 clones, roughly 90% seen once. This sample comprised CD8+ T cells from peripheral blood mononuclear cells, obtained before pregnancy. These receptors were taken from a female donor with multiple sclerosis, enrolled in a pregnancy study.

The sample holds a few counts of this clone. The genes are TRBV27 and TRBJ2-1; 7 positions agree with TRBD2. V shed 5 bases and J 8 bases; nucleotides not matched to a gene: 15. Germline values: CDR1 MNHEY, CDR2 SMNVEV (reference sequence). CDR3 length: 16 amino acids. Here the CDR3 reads CASSMDAGVVEDEQFF. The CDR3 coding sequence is TGTGCCAGCAGTATGGACGCGGGGGTCGTTGAGGATGAGCAGTTCTTC.

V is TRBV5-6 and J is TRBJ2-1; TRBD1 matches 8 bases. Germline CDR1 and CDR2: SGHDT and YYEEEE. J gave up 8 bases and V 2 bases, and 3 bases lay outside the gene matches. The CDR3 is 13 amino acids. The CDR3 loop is CASSFQGAHEQFF. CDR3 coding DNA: TGTGCCAGCAGCTTCCAGGGGGCCCATGAGCAGTTCTTC.

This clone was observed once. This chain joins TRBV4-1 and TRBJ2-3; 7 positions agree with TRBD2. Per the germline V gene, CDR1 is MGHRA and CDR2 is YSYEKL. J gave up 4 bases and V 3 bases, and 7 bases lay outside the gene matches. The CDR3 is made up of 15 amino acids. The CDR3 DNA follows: TGCGCCAGCAGCCAGGCCGGGACTACTGCAGATACGCAGTATTTT. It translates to CASSQAGTTADTQYF.

The CDR3 sequence: CASSTGGGQPQHF. DNA for the CDR3: TGTGCCAGCAGCACCGGCGGAGGTCAGCCCCAGCATTTT. The rearrangement uses TRBV5-6 and TRBJ1-5; D call uncertain. The CDR3 spans 13 residues. The germline CDR1 and CDR2 sequences are SGHDT and YYEEEE. Trimming pared 4 bases from V and 6 bases from J, leaving 11 bases between.

The CDR3 spells CASADRGKAGELFF. DNA of the CDR3: TGTGCCAGTGCCGACAGGGGTAAGGCCGGGGAGCTGTTTTTT. This chain uses TRBV19 with TRBJ2-2, with 8 bases that match TRBD1. There are 14 residues in the CDR3. The trim removed 8 bases at V and 6 bases at J, leaving 8 bases unmatched. Germline lookup yields CDR1 LNHDA and CDR2 SQIVND (reference sequence).

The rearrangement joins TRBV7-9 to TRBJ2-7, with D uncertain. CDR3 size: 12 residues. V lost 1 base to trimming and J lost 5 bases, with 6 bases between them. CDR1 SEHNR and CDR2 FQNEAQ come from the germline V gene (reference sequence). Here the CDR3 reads CASSLGSDEQYF. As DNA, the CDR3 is TGTGCCAGCAGCTTAGGATCAGACGAGCAGTACTTC.

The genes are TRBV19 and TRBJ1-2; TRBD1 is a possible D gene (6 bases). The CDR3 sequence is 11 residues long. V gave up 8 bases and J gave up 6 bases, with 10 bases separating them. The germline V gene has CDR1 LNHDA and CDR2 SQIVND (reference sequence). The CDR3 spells CASLQGDGYTF. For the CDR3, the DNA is TGTGCCAGTTTACAGGGTGATGGCTACACCTTC. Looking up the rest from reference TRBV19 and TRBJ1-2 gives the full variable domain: DGGITQSPKYLFRKEGQNVTLSCEQNLNHDAMYWYRQDPGQGLRLIYYSQIVNDFQKGDIAEGYSVSREKKESFPLTVTSAQKNPTAFYLCASLQGDGYTFGSGTRLTVV.

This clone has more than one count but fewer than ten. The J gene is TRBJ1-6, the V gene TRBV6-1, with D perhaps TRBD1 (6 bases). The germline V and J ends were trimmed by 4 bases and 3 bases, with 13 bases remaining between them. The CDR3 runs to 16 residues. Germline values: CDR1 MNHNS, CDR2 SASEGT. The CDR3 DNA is TGTGCCAGCAGTGCCCGACAGGACAGCTATAATTCACCCCTCCACTTT. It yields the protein CASSARQDSYNSPLHF.

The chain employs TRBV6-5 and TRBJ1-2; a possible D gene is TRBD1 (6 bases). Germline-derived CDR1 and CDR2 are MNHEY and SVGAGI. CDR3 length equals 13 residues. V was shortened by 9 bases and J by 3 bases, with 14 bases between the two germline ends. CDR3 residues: CASCEAGDYGYTF. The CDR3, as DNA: TGTGCCAGTTGCGAGGCAGGGGACTATGGCTACACCTTC.

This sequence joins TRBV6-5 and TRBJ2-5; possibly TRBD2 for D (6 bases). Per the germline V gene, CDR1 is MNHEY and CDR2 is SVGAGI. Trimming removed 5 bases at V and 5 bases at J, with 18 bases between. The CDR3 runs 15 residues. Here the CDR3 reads CASSISPGDVETQYF. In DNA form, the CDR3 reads TGTGCCAGCAGTATATCTCCGGGGGATGTGGAGACCCAGTACTTC.

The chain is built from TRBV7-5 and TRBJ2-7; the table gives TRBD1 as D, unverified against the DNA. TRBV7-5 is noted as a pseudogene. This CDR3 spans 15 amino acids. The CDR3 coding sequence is TGTGCCAGAAGCCCCGTGGAGGGGGCCTCCTACGAGCAGTACTTC. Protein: CARSPVEGASYEQYF.

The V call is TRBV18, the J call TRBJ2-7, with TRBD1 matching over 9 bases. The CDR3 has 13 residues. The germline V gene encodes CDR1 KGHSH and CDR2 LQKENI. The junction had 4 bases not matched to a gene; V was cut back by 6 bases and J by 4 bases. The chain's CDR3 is CASSTTGGYEQYF. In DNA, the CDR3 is TGTGCCAGCTCGACGACAGGGGGTTACGAGCAGTACTTC.

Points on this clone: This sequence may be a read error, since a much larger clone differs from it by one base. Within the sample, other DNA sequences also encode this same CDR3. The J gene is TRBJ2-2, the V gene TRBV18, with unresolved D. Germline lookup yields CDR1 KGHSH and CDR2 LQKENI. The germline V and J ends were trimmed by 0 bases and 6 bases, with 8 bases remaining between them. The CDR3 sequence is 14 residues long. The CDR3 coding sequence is TGTGCCAGCTCACCACCAGTAGATTCCGGGGAGCTGTTTTTT. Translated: CASSPPVDSGELFF. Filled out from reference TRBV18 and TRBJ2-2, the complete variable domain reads NAGVMQNPRHLVRRRGQEARLRCSPMKGHSHVYWYRQLPEEGLKFMVYLQKENIIDESGMPKERFSAEFPKEGPSILRIQQVVRGDSAAYFCASSPPVDSGELFFGEGSRLTVL.